The source of this T cell receptor (beta chain) is a study of cytomegalovirus exposure and HLA in healthy donors. The study, taken as a whole, reports: Cytomegalovirus status, reportedly, was diagnosed with high specificity and sensitivity by the classifier. CMV serostatus alone was available as immune exposure information. Cytomegalovirus association was listed for 164 TCR beta chains.

On this clone: Its antigen is as yet unknown.

V lost 3 bases, J lost 4 bases, and 3 bases stayed unmatched. This CDR3 comprises 14 residues. Germline-derived CDR1 and CDR2 are GTSNPN and SVGIG (reference sequence). The study ran its PCR with 60 Vbeta and 13 Jbeta primers. The method was immunoSEQ multiplex PCR; TCRdb's version includes in-frame clones alone and lacks a portion of them. The table has about 92,000 clones, just under 85% seen once. Sequencing input: PBMCs. The rearrangement uses TRBV30 and TRBJ2-1; 10 bases align to TRBD1. This receptor was obtained from a woman aged 18-29 years in good health and CMV-seropositive. CDR3 sequence: CAWREGQGYNEQFF. CDR3 nucleotides: TGTGCCTGGAGGGAGGGACAGGGGTACAATGAGCAGTTCTTC.